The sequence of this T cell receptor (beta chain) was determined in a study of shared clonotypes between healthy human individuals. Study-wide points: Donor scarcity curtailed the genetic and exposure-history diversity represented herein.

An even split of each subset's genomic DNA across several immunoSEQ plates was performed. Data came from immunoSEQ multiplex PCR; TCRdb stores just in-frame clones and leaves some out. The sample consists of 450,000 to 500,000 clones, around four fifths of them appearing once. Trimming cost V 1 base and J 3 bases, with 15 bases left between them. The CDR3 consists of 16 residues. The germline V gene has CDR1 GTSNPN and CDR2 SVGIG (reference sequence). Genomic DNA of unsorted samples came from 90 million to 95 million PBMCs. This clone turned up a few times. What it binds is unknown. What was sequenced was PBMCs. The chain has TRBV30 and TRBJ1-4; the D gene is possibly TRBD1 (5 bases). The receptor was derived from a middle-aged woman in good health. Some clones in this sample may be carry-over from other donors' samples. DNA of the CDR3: TGTGCCTGGAGTGCCCCGACGACAGTTTCTAATGAAAAACTGTTTTTT. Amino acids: CAWSAPTTVSNEKLFF.